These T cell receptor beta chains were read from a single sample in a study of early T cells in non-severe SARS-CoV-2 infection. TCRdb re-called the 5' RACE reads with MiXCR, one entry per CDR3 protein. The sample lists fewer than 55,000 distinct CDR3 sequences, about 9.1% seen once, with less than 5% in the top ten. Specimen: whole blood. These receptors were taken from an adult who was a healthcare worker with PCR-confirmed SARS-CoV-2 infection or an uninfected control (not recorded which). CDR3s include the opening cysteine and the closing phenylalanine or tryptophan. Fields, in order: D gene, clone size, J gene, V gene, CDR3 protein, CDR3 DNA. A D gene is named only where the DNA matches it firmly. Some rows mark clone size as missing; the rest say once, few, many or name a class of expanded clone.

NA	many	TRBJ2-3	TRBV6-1	CVCGGAGTQYF	TGTGTATGTGGGGGGGCCGGTACGCAGTATTTT
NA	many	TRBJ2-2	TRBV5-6	CASSLGTENTGELFF	TGTGCCAGCAGCTTGGGAACAGAGAACACCGGGGAGCTGTTTTTT
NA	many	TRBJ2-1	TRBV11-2	CASSLELPWDFSSYNEQFF	TGTGCCAGCAGCTTAGAGCTTCCCTGGGACTTTAGCTCCTACAATGAGCAGTTCTTC
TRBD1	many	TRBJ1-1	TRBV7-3	CASSKTRGRKSKPGGEAFF	TGTGCCAGCAGCAAAACCAGGGGGCGGAAAAGTAAGCCTGGCGGTGAAGCTTTCTTT
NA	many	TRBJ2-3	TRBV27	CASSPRGITDTQYF	TGTGCCAGCAGCCCCAGAGGGATCACAGATACGCAGTATTTT
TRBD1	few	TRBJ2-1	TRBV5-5	CASSWTGNRARYNEQFF	TGTGCCAGCAGCTGGACAGGGAATAGGGCGAGATACAATGAGCAGTTCTTC
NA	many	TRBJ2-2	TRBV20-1	CSATSGVGVVTGELFF	TGCAGTGCTACCTCAGGGGTGGGAGTGGTCACCGGGGAGCTGTTTTTT
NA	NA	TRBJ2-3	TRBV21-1	CASSPTDRGQRLDTQYF	TGTGCCAGCAGCCCTACGGACAGGGGGCAACGTCTTGATACGCAGTATTTT
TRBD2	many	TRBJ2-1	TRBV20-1	CSAESGRAGNEQFF	TGCAGTGCTGAAAGCGGGAGGGCCGGCAATGAGCAGTTCTTC
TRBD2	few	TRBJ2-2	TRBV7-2	CASSRTSGGPELFF	TGTGCCAGCAGCAGGACTAGCGGGGGGCCGGAGCTGTTTTTT